The sequence of this TCR beta chain was determined in a study of T cell responses to AZD1222 COVID-19 vaccine. Study details: Investigators merged groups given second doses at roughly 4 or roughly 12 weeks. Overall study findings and caveats: The sample set comprised mostly white British donors with more females, and clonal diversity was possibly underestimated. Vaccine-associated CD4 TCRs spanned spike, dominant at 160-218 and 743-854.

Libraries were prepared by immunoSEQ multiplex PCR; TCRdb keeps only in-frame clonotypes and omits some of them. The sample yields over 75,000 clones, 75% to 90% seen once. Trimming at V came to 0 bases and at J to 9 bases, leaving 3 bases not matched to a gene. Per the germline V gene, CDR1 is MNHNY and CDR2 is SVGAGI (reference sequence). This CDR3 is 16 amino acids long. Remarks on this clone: Its specificity is not known.

The V call is TRBV6-6, the J call TRBJ1-6; 12 nucleotides line up with TRBD1. The material was peripheral blood, obtained on day 0 of AZD1222 vaccination. The clonotype was recovered from an adult in good health. The DNA for the CDR3 is TGTGCCAGCAGTTACTCGGGACAGGGGGCATTTTCACCCCTCCACTTT. Its translation is CASSYSGQGAFSPLHF.